This TCR beta chain was recovered during a study of shared clonotypes between healthy human individuals. Of note for this clone: The target antigen is unknown.

Naive-designated CD8 cells lacked CD45RO, were positively enriched for CCR7, and omitted terminally differentiated effector memory CD45RA+ cells. Notes on the study in general: Generally, estimated richness proved larger in naive subsets than it did in memory subsets. Some clonotypes were shared by all four sorted-subset donors, while others were not shared. The non-shared ones had lower generation probabilities than the shared ones.

TCRdb keeps only in-frame clones here, not all; method: immunoSEQ multiplex PCR. Among about 2.2 million clones listed, 80% to 95% were seen once. CDR3 length: 13 amino acids. Deletions cut 5 bases from V and 6 bases from J, with 10 bases between. Germline CDR1 and CDR2: MDHEN and SYDVKM. This rearrangement joins TRBV28 to TRBJ2-2; D perhaps matches TRBD2 (5 bases). Sequenced sample: naive CD8+ T cells from PBMCs. This receptor was taken from a man between 18 and 35 years old in good health. Some clones in this sample may be carry-over from other donors' samples. This CDR3 is CASSVASPGELFF. As DNA, the CDR3 is TGTGCCAGCAGTGTGGCTAGCCCCGGGGAGCTGTTTTTT.